Listed here are 13 T cell receptor beta chains from one sample, sequenced in a study of blood T cell repertoires in COVID-19. Clones were read by immunoSEQ multiplex PCR, and TCRdb kept only the in-frame ones, dropping some. The table shows 150,000 or so clones, with around nine tenths occurring only once. The sample comprised peripheral blood. These receptors originate from a woman in her 70s with COVID-19, enrolled during active disease.

This sequence joins TRBV29-1 and TRBJ2-7, with a possible D match to TRBD1 (5 bases). CDR1 SQVTM and CDR2 ANQGSEA come from the germline V gene. The CDR3 has 13 amino acids. The germline V and J ends were trimmed by 5 bases and 1 base, with 12 bases remaining between them. In nucleotides, the CDR3 is TGCAGCGTTTGGCAGGGTGGGTCCTACGAGCAGTACTTC. Translation: CSVWQGGSYEQYF.

This clone was found a few times. The gene calls are TRBV7-6 and TRBJ2-1; D is perhaps TRBD1 (7 bases). This CDR3 is built from 15 residues. Germline-derived CDR1 and CDR2 are SGHVS and FNYEAQ. Trimming shortened V by 5 bases and J by 0 bases, and 11 bases separated the two germline ends. CDR3 DNA sequence: TGTGCCAGCAGCAACCAGGGGGGCTCCTACAATGAGCAGTTCTTC. Translation: CASSNQGGSYNEQFF.

This clone occurred once. CDR3 amino acids: CASSLRQGQETQYF. The DNA of the CDR3 is TGTGCCAGCAGCTTGCGGCAGGGACAAGAGACCCAGTACTTC. This chain connects TRBV5-4 to TRBJ2-5; a weak D match, TRBD1 (5 bases). The V end lost 1 base, the J end lost 2 bases, and 9 bases lay between the germline ends. The germline V gene encodes CDR1 SGHNT and CDR2 YYREEE (reference sequence). The CDR3 runs 14 residues.

Only one count was recorded for this clone. The chain couples TRBV27 to TRBJ2-7; the D gene is possibly TRBD2 (6 bases). The CDR3 totals 13 residues. V was shortened by 8 bases and J by 0 bases, with 11 bases between the two germline ends. The germline V gene encodes CDR1 MNHEY and CDR2 SMNVEV (reference sequence). DNA of the CDR3: TGTGCCAGCCAAGTAGCGGACTCCTACGAGCAGTACTTC. It is translated as CASQVADSYEQYF.

The chain uses TRBV12-3 or TRBV12-4 and TRBJ1-1; D not resolved. The CDR3 runs to 13 residues. Trimming shortened V by 3 bases and J by 1 base, and 6 bases separated the two germline ends. Here the CDR3 reads CASSLSQNTEAFF. The CDR3 coding sequence is TGTGCCAGCAGTTTGAGTCAGAACACTGAAGCTTTCTTT.

This sequence joins TRBV28 and TRBJ2-3; no firm D call. Germline loops: CDR1 MDHEN, CDR2 SYDVKM. The CDR3 has 12 amino acids. The germline V and J ends were trimmed by 4 bases and 2 bases, with 4 bases remaining between them. CDR3 nucleotide sequence: TGTGCCAGCAGTTCCTTCACAGATACGCAGTATTTT. This encodes CASSSFTDTQYF.

The gene calls are TRBV19 and TRBJ1-1; a weak D match, TRBD1 (5 bases). Trimming cost V 6 bases and J 4 bases, with 18 bases left between them. The germline gives CDR1 LNHDA, CDR2 SQIVND (reference sequence). CDR3 length: 15 amino acids. Here the CDR3 reads CASRKGPPAFTEAFF. The CDR3 DNA is TGTGCCAGTAGAAAGGGGCCCCCCGCCTTCACTGAAGCTTTCTTT.

The rearrangement joins TRBV18 to TRBJ2-1, with a weak D call TRBD2 (6 bases). V was trimmed by 8 bases and J by 5 bases, leaving 22 bases between them. The CDR3 totals 16 residues. The V gene's germline CDR1 is KGHSH and CDR2 LQKENI. In DNA, the CDR3 is TGTGCCAGCCTACGGGGGACCGGTTCCGCGAACAATGAGCAGTTCTTC. The encoded protein is CASLRGTGSANNEQFF.

The CDR3 DNA reads as TGTGCCTGGAGTGTATCAGGGGTTGGCTTGTACTTC. Its protein product is CAWSVSGVGLYF. The V and J genes are TRBV30 and TRBJ2-7; weak D call: TRBD1 (6 bases). V was clipped by 0 bases and J by 12 bases, with 15 bases between them. This CDR3 spans 12 amino acids. Germline CDR1 GTSNPN, CDR2 SVGIG (reference sequence).

In its sample, this clone was seen once. The chain recombines TRBV28 with TRBJ1-2, with TRBD1 matching 8 bases. The CDR3 length is 13 residues. J gave up 4 bases and V 7 bases, and 5 bases lay outside the gene matches. Germline V gives CDR1 MDHEN, CDR2 SYDVKM. CDR3 in DNA: TGTGCCAGCACCGGGACAGGTCTCTATGGCTACACCTTC. Amino acids: CASTGTGLYGYTF.

The chain combines TRBV12-3 or TRBV12-4 with TRBJ2-2, with TRBD2 as a possible D gene (6 bases). Trimming removed 8 bases from V and 6 bases from J, with 13 bases in between. CDR3 length: 13 residues. The CDR3 loop reads CASGRSSSGELFF. The CDR3 bases are TGTGCCAGCGGGAGGTCTAGCTCCGGGGAGCTGTTTTTT.

V usage is TRBV12-3 or TRBV12-4 and J usage is TRBJ2-5, with a tentative D call TRBD2 (5 bases). V lost 5 bases and J 5 bases, leaving 12 bases between the germline ends. This CDR3 spans 13 amino acids. Written as DNA, the CDR3 is TGTGCCAGCAGTCTTCTCGGGGAGGAGACCCAGTACTTC. Translating it yields CASSLLGEETQYF.

This clone appeared once. This chain joins TRBV4-2 and TRBJ1-1, with 7 bases aligning to TRBD1. With 0 bases clipped from V and 2 bases from J, the junction kept 3 bases outside the gene matches. The CDR3 sequence is 15 residues long. Per germline, CDR1 LGHNA and CDR2 YNFKEQ. In DNA form, the CDR3 reads TGTGCCAGCAGCCAAGAAGACAGGGATAACACTGAAGCTTTCTTT. Protein sequence: CASSQEDRDNTEAFF.